This T cell receptor beta chain was profiled in a study of CD8 T cells in Susac syndrome. RNA totalling roughly 0.45 to 1 ug underwent reverse transcription with random hexamers. immunoSEQ multiplex PCR amplified TCR beta CDR3 across 54 Vbeta, 13 Jbeta. TCRdb analysed the immunoSEQ multiplex PCR reads with MiXCR anew, one entry per CDR3 protein. The table shows 65,000 to 90,000 distinct CDR3 sequences, with about 95% occurring only once. TCR beta sequencing was performed on blood CD8+ and CD4+ T cells. The TEMRA cells underwent FACS enrichment, while the CD8+ and CD4+ T cells underwent negative isolation. Trimming stripped 0 bases from V and 3 bases from J, with 6 bases between. This CDR3 contains 13 residues. Per the germline V gene, CDR1 is MNHNY and CDR2 is SVGAGI (reference sequence).

The gene calls are TRBV6-6 and TRBJ2-7, with unresolved D. The sequence was obtained from a human donor with multiple sclerosis. Sequencing was performed on CD8+ T cells from PBMCs. Written as DNA, the CDR3 is TGTGCCAGCAGTTACTCGAGTCGCTACGAGCAGTACTTC. Translating it yields CASSYSSRYEQYF.